These 18 T cell receptor beta chains were sequenced from one sample in a study of cytomegalovirus exposure and HLA in healthy donors. The PCR made use of 60 Vbeta and 13 Jbeta primers. Profiling relied on immunoSEQ multiplex PCR, and the TCRdb table lists in-frame clones only, not all of them. The data show roughly 100,000 clones, 70% to 90% seen once. The material sequenced was PBMCs. The receptors derive from a man aged 35-49 years in good health and CMV-seronegative.

The V and J genes are TRBV7-6 and TRBJ2-7; 7 nucleotides match TRBD2. V was pared by 0 bases and J by 3 bases, with 5 bases of the junction left unmatched. Looked up from germline, CDR1 is SGHVS and CDR2 is FNYEAQ. The length of the CDR3 is 15 residues. CDR3 coding DNA: TGTGCCAGCAGCTTAGCGGGGGGGTTCAACTACGAGCAGTACTTC. Protein: CASSLAGGFNYEQYF.

This chain joins TRBV11-2 and TRBJ2-7; D may be TRBD2 (5 bases). CDR1 SGHAT and CDR2 FQNNGV come from the germline V gene. The ends were cut back, 3 bases at V and 1 base at J, with 16 bases in the middle. The CDR3 runs 16 residues. The CDR3 reads CASSFLGGLESYEQYF. In nucleotides, the CDR3 is TGTGCCAGCAGCTTCTTGGGCGGACTTGAATCCTACGAGCAGTACTTC.

This clone was seen just once. V usage is TRBV5-1 and J usage is TRBJ2-7; D is unclear. The germline gives CDR1 SGHRS, CDR2 YFSETQ. This CDR3 contains 14 residues. V shed 0 bases and J shed 5 bases, with 12 bases lying between them. For the CDR3, the DNA is TGCGCCAGCAGCTTGGGCCAGGTGGGTAACGAGCAGTACTTC. This codes for CASSLGQVGNEQYF.

This clone was observed a single time. The chain employs TRBV10-3 and TRBJ1-2, with D perhaps matching TRBD1 (6 bases). The CDR3 is made up of 13 amino acids. CDR1 is ENHRY, CDR2 SYGVKD, per germline. V gave up 6 bases and J gave up 4 bases, with 12 bases separating them. The CDR3 DNA reads as TGTGCCATCAGCGACGACAGGATCTATGGCTACACCTTC. The encoded protein is CAISDDRIYGYTF.

The V call is TRBV21-1, the J call TRBJ1-1; the tabulated D call, TRBD1, remains unverified against the DNA. TRBV21-1 is labeled a pseudogene. This CDR3 comprises 12 residues. This CDR3 is CASPLRGLPAFF. The CDR3, as DNA: TGTGCCAGCCCACTAAGGGGATTACCAGCTTTCTTT.

The chain is built from TRBV15 and TRBJ1-4; D not certain. CDR1 is LNHNV, CDR2 YYDKDF, per germline (reference sequence). Trimming removed 5 bases from V and 0 bases from J, with 10 bases in between. This CDR3 spans 15 amino acids. The DNA for the CDR3 is TGTGCCACCAGCGTAACGACTGCAACTAATGAAAAACTGTTTTTT. This encodes CATSVTTATNEKLFF.

The chain has TRBV5-1 and TRBJ2-7; D gene ambiguous. Trimming pared 0 bases from V and 3 bases from J, leaving 7 bases between. The CDR3 loop spans 13 amino acids. The V gene's germline CDR1 is SGHRS and CDR2 YFSETQ. CDR3 in amino acids: CASSLGQDYEQYF. CDR3 nucleotide sequence: TGCGCCAGCAGCTTGGGACAAGACTACGAGCAGTACTTC.

In this sample, this clone turned up once. The chain joins TRBV27 to TRBJ2-7, with TRBD2 matching over 9 bases. Germline CDR1 and CDR2: MNHEY and SMNVEV (reference sequence). V lost 5 bases, J lost 6 bases, and 11 bases stayed unmatched. The CDR3 is made up of 15 amino acids. The DNA for the CDR3 is TGTGCCAGCAGTCCCTCCTCCGCGGGGGGGCGCGAGCAGTACTTC. It encodes CASSPSSAGGREQYF.

The rearrangement links TRBV30 to TRBJ1-2, with D uncertain. The CDR3 is 12 residues long. Trimming removed 0 bases at V and 4 bases at J, with 6 bases between. Germline V gives CDR1 GTSNPN, CDR2 SVGIG (reference sequence). The CDR3 reads CAWSVWSYGYTF. CDR3 nucleotides: TGTGCCTGGAGTGTATGGAGCTATGGCTACACCTTC.

The chain links TRBV15 to TRBJ1-2; 12 bases line up with TRBD1. Germline V gene data show CDR1 as LNHNV and CDR2 as YYDKDF (reference sequence). There are 14 residues in the CDR3. V shed 5 bases and J 7 bases; nucleotides not matched to a gene: 5. The CDR3 nucleotides are TGTGCCACCAGCGGGGACAGGGGGCGTTTTGGCTACACCTTC. It codes for CATSGDRGRFGYTF.

This chain links TRBV20-1 with TRBJ1-2; tentatively, D is TRBD1 (5 bases). Germline V gene lookup returns CDR1 DFQATT and CDR2 SNEGSKA (reference sequence). The length of the CDR3 is 11 residues. Trimming left V 8 bases short and J 5 bases short, with 12 bases between. The CDR3 loop is CSPGGGYGYTF. The CDR3 DNA follows: TGCAGTCCGGGTGGGGGGTATGGCTACACCTTC.

CDR3: CASSSPGTSIDEQFF. The CDR3 DNA reads as TGTGCCAGCAGCTCCCCTGGGACTAGTATCGATGAGCAGTTCTTC. The chain joins TRBV11-2 to TRBJ2-1, with TRBD2 identical over 8 bases. CDR1 and CDR2 from the germline V gene are SGHAT and FQNNGV. The CDR3 runs to 15 residues. Unmatched junction bases numbered 10, after V lost 4 bases and J lost 8 bases. Combining the CDR3 with reference TRBV11-2 and TRBJ2-1 gives the whole variable domain EAGVAQSPRYKIIEKRQSVAFWCNPISGHATLYWYQQILGQGPKLLIQFQNNGVVDDSQLPKDRFSAERLKGVDSTLKIQPAKLEDSAVYLCASSSPGTSIDEQFFGPGTRLTVL.

This sequence joins TRBV19 and TRBJ1-1, with TRBD1 as a possible D gene (5 bases). Looked up from germline, CDR1 is LNHDA and CDR2 is SQIVND (reference sequence). Trimming pared 9 bases from V and 3 bases from J, leaving 14 bases between. CDR3 size: 13 residues. CDR3 DNA: TGTGCCAGCGGACCGCAGGGATACACTGAAGCTTTCTTT. This codes for CASGPQGYTEAFF.

This clone has just a few counts. The chain combines TRBV5-4 with TRBJ2-1, with TRBD2 identical over 7 bases. The CDR3 loop spans 16 amino acids. Germline V lookup: CDR1 SGHNT, CDR2 YYREEE (reference sequence). V lost 1 base and J lost 7; bases outside the gene matches: 11. The CDR3 loop is CASSLSGDRSVNEQFF. DNA for the CDR3: TGTGCCAGCAGCTTGAGCGGGGACCGCTCTGTGAATGAGCAGTTCTTC. The full variable domain, rest sourced from reference TRBV5-4 and TRBJ2-1, is ETGVTQSPTHLIKTRGQQVTLRCSSQSGHNTVSWYQQALGQGPQFIFQYYREEENGRGNFPPRFSGLQFPNYSSELNVNALELDDSALYLCASSLSGDRSVNEQFFGPGTRLTVL.

The chain uses TRBV21-1 and TRBJ1-2; the listed D gene, TRBD1, was not tested against the DNA. TRBV21-1 is marked as a pseudogene. There are 15 residues in the CDR3. DNA of the CDR3: TGTGCCAGCAGCAAGGAACCAGGGGCTAACTATGGCTACACCTTC. Its protein product is CASSKEPGANYGYTF.

The V gene is TRBV6-9, the J gene TRBJ1-5; no definite D call. The CDR3 has 21 amino acids. Trimming cost V 0 bases and J 0 bases, with 24 bases left between them. Germline assignment: CDR1 MNHGY and CDR2 SVAAGI. Here the CDR3 reads CASSYSIISSQVRNSNQPQHF. The CDR3 nucleotides are TGTGCCAGCAGTTATTCGATTATTTCCAGCCAGGTGAGAAATAGCAATCAGCCCCAGCATTTT.

This clone was seen a few times. This sequence joins TRBV5-4 and TRBJ2-7; the D gene is possibly TRBD1 (6 bases). Germline assignment: CDR1 SGHNT and CDR2 YYREEE (reference sequence). Trimming cost V 1 base and J 2 bases, with 10 bases left between them. This CDR3 comprises 14 residues. CDR3 region: CASSLKDRAYEQYF. CDR3 DNA: TGTGCCAGCAGCTTGAAGGACAGAGCCTACGAGCAGTACTTC.

There are a few counts of this clone. The chain employs TRBV7-9 and TRBJ1-3; 7 bases fit TRBD1. V lost 4 bases, J lost 2 bases, and 2 bases stayed unmatched. Germline V CDR1 and CDR2: SEHNR, FQNEAQ (reference sequence). The CDR3 covers 14 residues. CDR3 loop: CASSSTGTGNTIYF. The DNA of the CDR3 is TGTGCCAGCAGCTCGACAGGGACTGGAAACACCATATATTTT.